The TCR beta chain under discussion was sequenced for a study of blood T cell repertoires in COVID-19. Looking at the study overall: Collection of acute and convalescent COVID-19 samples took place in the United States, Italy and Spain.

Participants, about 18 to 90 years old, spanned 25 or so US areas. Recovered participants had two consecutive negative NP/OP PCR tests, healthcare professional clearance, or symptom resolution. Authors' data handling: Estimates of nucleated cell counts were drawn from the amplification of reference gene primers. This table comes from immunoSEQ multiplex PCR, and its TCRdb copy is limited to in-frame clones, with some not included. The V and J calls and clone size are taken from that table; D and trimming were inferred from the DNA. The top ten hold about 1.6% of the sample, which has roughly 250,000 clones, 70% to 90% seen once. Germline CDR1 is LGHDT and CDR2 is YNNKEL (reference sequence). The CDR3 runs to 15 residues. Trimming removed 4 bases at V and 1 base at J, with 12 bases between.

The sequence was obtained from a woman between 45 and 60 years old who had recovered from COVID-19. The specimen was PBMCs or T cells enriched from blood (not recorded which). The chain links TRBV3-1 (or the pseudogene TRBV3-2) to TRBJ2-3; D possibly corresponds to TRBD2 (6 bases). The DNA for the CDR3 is TGTGCCAGCAGCCGCTCTAGCGTCGGCACAGATACGCAGTATTTT. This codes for CASSRSSVGTDTQYF.